This is a list of T cell receptor beta chains from one sample in a study of a mutant IDH1 vaccine in newly diagnosed glioma. The data were produced by immunoSEQ multiplex PCR, yet TCRdb's version contains in-frame clones alone and is incomplete. Among about 31,000 clones listed, about four fifths were seen once. What these receptors recognize is not known. The starting material was PBMCs, obtained from a glioma patient whose treatment included an IDH1 peptide vaccine. The receptors derive from a man aged 25 to 45 with glioma. Each CDR3 is given with its conserved first and last residue. D genes are given only for firm matches. Clone sizes are given selectively: once, few, many, or a class where the clone is expanded.

TRBD1,TRBJ1-1,TRBV5-1,-,CASSLRTGPNTEAFF,TGCGCCAGCAGCCTGAGGACAGGGCCGAACACTGAAGCTTTCTTT
TRBD2,TRBJ2-2,TRBV27,large,CARTAGTSGREGGELFF,TGTGCCAGGACCGCCGGGACTAGCGGGAGAGAAGGCGGGGAGCTGTTTTTT
-,TRBJ1-1,TRBV11-2,few,CASSFTGTEAFF,TGTGCCAGCAGCTTTACGGGGACTGAAGCTTTCTTT
TRBD1,TRBJ1-2,TRBV18,-,CASSQDRGLEDYGYTF,TGTGCCAGCTCTCAGGACAGGGGACTTGAGGACTACGGCTACACCTTC
-,TRBJ1-5,TRBV11-2,-,CASSLGLNQPQHF,TGTGCCAGCAGCTTAGGATTGAATCAGCCCCAGCATTTT
TRBD1,TRBJ1-1,TRBV18,-,CASSPGTGDTEAFF,TGTGCCAGCTCACCCGGGACAGGGGACACTGAAGCTTTCTTT
-,TRBJ1-3,TRBV6-6,-,CASSHQVDGNTIYF,TGTGCCAGCAGCCATCAGGTGGACGGAAACACCATATATTTT
TRBD1,TRBJ2-1,TRBV11-2,-,CASTDLGQTTNEQFF,TGTGCCAGCACCGATTTGGGACAGACAACTAATGAGCAGTTCTTC
TRBD1,TRBJ1-1,TRBV5-6,-,CASSLGQGALNTEAFF,TGTGCCAGCAGCCTCGGACAGGGAGCCCTAAACACTGAAGCTTTCTTT
-,TRBJ1-1,TRBV5-1,-,CASSPDFTTEAFF,TGCGCCAGCAGCCCGGACTTTACCACTGAAGCTTTCTTT
TRBD2,TRBJ2-7,TRBV18,-,CASSPQGLGSLEQYF,TGTGCCAGCTCACCACAGGGACTAGGAAGTCTCGAGCAGTACTTC
-,TRBJ2-7,TRBV30,-,CAWSRPGGFIDEQYF,TGTGCCTGGAGTAGACCCGGGGGCTTCATCGACGAGCAGTACTTC
TRBD2,TRBJ2-1,TRBV5-1,-,CASSLTPIAGVTYNEQFF,TGCGCCAGCAGCTTGACGCCAATAGCGGGAGTTACCTACAATGAGCAGTTCTTC
-,TRBJ1-1,TRBV27,once,CASSLTARTEAFF,TGTGCCAGCAGTTTGACGGCTCGCACTGAAGCTTTCTTT
-,TRBJ1-4,TRBV18,-,CASSPGHYATNEKLFF,TGTGCCAGCTCACCGGGACACTATGCAACTAATGAAAAACTGTTTTTT
-,TRBJ1-2,TRBV28,-,CASSTRDYGYTF,TGTGCCAGCAGTACCAGGGACTATGGCTACACCTTC
-,TRBJ1-1,TRBV7-2,-,CASSFGRKAFF,TGTGCCAGCAGCTTTGGAAGGAAAGCTTTCTTT
-,TRBJ1-5,TRBV2,-,CASSNPSGNQPQHF,TGTGCCAGCAGTAACCCTTCAGGGAATCAGCCCCAGCATTTT
-,TRBJ2-7,TRBV6-5,-,CASSYGGGTFYEQYF,TGTGCCAGCAGTTATGGGGGCGGGACCTTCTACGAGCAGTACTTC
-,TRBJ2-1,TRBV4-2,-,CASSQESGAGEQFF,TGTGCCAGCAGCCAAGAGAGTGGCGCGGGCGAGCAGTTCTTC
-,TRBJ2-5,TRBV29-1,once,CSALAGETQYF,TGCAGCGCCCTAGCTGGGGAGACCCAGTACTTC
-,TRBJ2-3,TRBV7-9,-,CASSLRQSGSTDTQYF,TGTGCCAGCAGCTTACGCCAAAGCGGAAGCACAGATACGCAGTATTTT
-,TRBJ1-3,TRBV7-9,-,CASSWGLVSGNTIYF,TGTGCCAGCAGCTGGGGGTTGGTATCTGGAAACACCATATATTTT
TRBD2,TRBJ2-1,TRBV29-1,-,CSVEDPRASGINNEQFF,TGCAGCGTTGAAGATCCGCGGGCTAGCGGGATTAACAATGAGCAGTTCTTC
TRBD2,TRBJ2-7,TRBV4-2,-,CASSQDLTSGAYEQYF,TGTGCCAGCAGCCAAGACCTGACTAGCGGGGCCTACGAGCAGTACTTC
-,TRBJ1-2,TRBV5-6,-,CASSSVLLYGYTF,TGTGCCAGCAGCTCGGTATTATTGTATGGCTACACCTTC
TRBD2,TRBJ2-3,TRBV9,-,CASSGSPGSGRAYTQYF,TGTGCCAGCAGCGGATCCCCCGGGAGCGGGAGGGCCTATACGCAGTATTTT
-,TRBJ1-5,TRBV5-6,-,CASSPNAGSKSQPQHF,TGTGCCAGCAGCCCGAACGCAGGGAGCAAATCTCAGCCCCAGCATTTT